This section outlines one T cell receptor beta chain sequence together with its context. As yet, its antigen is unknown. The sample belongs to a study of T cells in Graves' hyperthyroidism and ophthalmopathy. Study-level background: Peripheral blood was taken when the disease was first diagnosed, before any treatment began.

The V end lost 0 bases, the J end lost 6 bases, and 15 bases lay between the germline ends. There are 16 residues in the CDR3. Germline CDR1 is SGHVS and CDR2 is FQNEAQ. TCR beta CDR3 regions were amplified from RNA. Initially, a first-round RT-PCR of the TCR CDR3 employed the HTBI primer set. TCRdb called the multiplex PCR reads again in MiXCR, with one record for every CDR3 protein. The table includes 490,000 or so distinct CDR3 sequences, around a fifth detected once. Study findings and constraints: Most thyroid-expanded clonotypes above 0.001 were also found in blood. Using 13 V-J features, a model discriminated ophthalmopathy from stable hyperthyroidism.

V is TRBV7-8 and J is TRBJ2-1; D may correspond to TRBD1 or TRBD2 (6 bases each). The source material was blood. This sequence was found in a woman aged 65 to 85 with Graves' ophthalmopathy. The CDR3 nucleotides are TGTGCCAGCAGCTTAGCGGGGACAACTAGCATCAATGAGCAGTTCTTC. Its translation: CASSLAGTTSINEQFF.